This TCR beta chain emerged from a study of graft-versus-host responses after intestinal transplantation. Notes on this clone: Its antigen is unidentified. The sample holds other DNA sequences that translate to the same CDR3.

Generated by immunoSEQ multiplex PCR, the TCRdb table keeps only in-frame clones and is missing some. The profile shows approximately 75,000 clones, 90% of them singletons. V shed 3 bases and J 4 bases; nucleotides not matched to a gene: 2. This CDR3 is 13 amino acids long. Looked up from germline, CDR1 is MDHEN and CDR2 is SYDVKM. The material was unstimulated CD8+ T cells sorted from spleen or lymph node cells, obtained before transplant. The clonotype originates from a human donor who was the organ donor for an intestinal transplant. The chain has TRBV28 and TRBJ1-1, with TRBD1 identical over 7 bases. This chain's CDR3 is CASSLSGGTEAFF. The DNA for the CDR3 is TGTGCCAGCAGTTTGTCAGGGGGCACTGAAGCTTTCTTT.